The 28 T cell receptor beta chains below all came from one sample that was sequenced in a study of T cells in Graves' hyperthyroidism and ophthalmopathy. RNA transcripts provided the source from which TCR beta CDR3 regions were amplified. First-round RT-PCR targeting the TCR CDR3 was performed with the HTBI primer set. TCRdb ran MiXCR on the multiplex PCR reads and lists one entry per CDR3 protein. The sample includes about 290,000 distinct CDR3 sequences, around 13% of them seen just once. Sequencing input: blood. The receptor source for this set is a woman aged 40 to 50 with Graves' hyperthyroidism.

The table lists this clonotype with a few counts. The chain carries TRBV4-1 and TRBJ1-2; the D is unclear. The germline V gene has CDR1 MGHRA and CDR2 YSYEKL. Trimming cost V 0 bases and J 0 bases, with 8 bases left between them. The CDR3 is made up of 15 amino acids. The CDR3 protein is CASSQDPYANYGYTF. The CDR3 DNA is TGCGCCAGCAGCCAAGATCCTTACGCTAACTATGGCTACACCTTC.

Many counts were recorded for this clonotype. CDR3 residues: CASSLRQGWTDTQYF. The CDR3 DNA is TGTGCCAGCAGCTTACGTCAGGGCTGGACAGATACGCAGTATTTT. The chain is built from TRBV7-9 and TRBJ2-3; weak D call: TRBD1 (5 bases). CDR1 is SEHNR and CDR2 is FQNEAQ in the germline V gene (reference sequence). This CDR3 has 15 amino acids. V shed 2 bases and J shed 3 bases, with 12 bases lying between them.

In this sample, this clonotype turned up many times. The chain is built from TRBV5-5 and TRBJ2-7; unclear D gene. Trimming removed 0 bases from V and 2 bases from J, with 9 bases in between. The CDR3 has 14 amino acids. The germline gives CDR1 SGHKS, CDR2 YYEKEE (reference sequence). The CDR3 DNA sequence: TGTGCCAGCAGCTTGGATTCTTATACCTACGAGCAGTACTTC. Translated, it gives CASSLDSYTYEQYF.

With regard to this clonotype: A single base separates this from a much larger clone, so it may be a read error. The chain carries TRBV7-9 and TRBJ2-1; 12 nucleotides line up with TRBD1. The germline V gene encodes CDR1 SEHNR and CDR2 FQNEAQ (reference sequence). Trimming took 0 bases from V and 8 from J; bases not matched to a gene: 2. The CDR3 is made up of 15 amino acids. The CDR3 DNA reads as TGTGCCAGCAGCTTAGCTGGGACAGGGGGCGATGAGCAGTTCTTC. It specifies CASSLAGTGGDEQFF.

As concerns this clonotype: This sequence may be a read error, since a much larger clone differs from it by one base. The CDR3 DNA is TGTGCCAGCAGCCCCCAGGGGGATTGGGGCTACACCTTC. Translating gives CASSPQGDWGYTF. The chain has TRBV3-1 and TRBJ1-2, with TRBD1 matching 7 bases. The CDR3 is 13 amino acids. The V and J ends lost 4 bases and 8 bases, in that order; junction bases with no gene match: 7. CDR1 is LGHDT, CDR2 YNNKEL, per germline (reference sequence).

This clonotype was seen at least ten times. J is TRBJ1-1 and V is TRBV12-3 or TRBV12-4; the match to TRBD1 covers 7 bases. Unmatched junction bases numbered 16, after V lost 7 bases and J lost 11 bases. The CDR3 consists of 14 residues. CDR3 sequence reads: CASNEYTGASVAFF. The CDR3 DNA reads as TGTGCCAGCAATGAGTATACAGGGGCGAGTGTTGCTTTCTTT.

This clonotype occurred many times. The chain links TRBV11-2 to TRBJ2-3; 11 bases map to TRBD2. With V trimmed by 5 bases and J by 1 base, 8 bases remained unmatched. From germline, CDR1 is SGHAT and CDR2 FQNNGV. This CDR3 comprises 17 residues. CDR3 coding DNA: TGTGCCAGCAGCCTAAGACTAGCGGGACCAGGCACAGATACGCAGTATTTT. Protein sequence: CASSLRLAGPGTDTQYF. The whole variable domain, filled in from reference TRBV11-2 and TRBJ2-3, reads EAGVAQSPRYKIIEKRQSVAFWCNPISGHATLYWYQQILGQGPKLLIQFQNNGVVDDSQLPKDRFSAERLKGVDSTLKIQPAKLEDSAVYLCASSLRLAGPGTDTQYFGPGTRLTVL.

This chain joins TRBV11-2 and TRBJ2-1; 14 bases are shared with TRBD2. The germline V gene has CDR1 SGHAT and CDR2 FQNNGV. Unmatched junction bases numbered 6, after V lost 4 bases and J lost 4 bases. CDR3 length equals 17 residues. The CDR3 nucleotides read TGTGCCAGCAGCTCGGGACTAGCGGGAGTTTCTTACAATGAGCAGTTCTTC. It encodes CASSSGLAGVSYNEQFF. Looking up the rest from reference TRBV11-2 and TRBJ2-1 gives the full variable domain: EAGVAQSPRYKIIEKRQSVAFWCNPISGHATLYWYQQILGQGPKLLIQFQNNGVVDDSQLPKDRFSAERLKGVDSTLKIQPAKLEDSAVYLCASSSGLAGVSYNEQFFGPGTRLTVL.

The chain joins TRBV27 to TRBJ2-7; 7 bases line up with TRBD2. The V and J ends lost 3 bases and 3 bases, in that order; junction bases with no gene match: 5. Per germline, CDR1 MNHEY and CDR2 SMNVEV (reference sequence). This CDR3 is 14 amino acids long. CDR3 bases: TGTGCCAGCAGTTTCACAGCGGGGAACTACGAGCAGTACTTC. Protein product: CASSFTAGNYEQYF.

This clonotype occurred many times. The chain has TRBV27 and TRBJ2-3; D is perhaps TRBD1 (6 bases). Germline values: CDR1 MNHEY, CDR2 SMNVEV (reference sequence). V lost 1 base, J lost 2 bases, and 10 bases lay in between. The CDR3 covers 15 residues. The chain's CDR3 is CASSLYRVSTDTQYF. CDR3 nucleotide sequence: TGTGCCAGCAGTTTATACAGGGTTTCCACAGATACGCAGTATTTT.

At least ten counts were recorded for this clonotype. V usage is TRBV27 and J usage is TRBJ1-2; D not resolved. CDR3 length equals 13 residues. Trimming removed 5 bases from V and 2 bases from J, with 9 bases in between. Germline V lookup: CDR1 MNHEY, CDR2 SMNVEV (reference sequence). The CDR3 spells CASSVHPNYGYTF. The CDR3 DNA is TGTGCCAGCAGTGTACATCCAAACTATGGCTACACCTTC.

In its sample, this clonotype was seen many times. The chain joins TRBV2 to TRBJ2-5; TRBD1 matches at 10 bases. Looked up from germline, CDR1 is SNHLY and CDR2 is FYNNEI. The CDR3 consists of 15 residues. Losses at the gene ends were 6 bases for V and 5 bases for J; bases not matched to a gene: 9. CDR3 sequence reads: CASSDGTGATETQYF. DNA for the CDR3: TGTGCCAGCAGCGACGGGACAGGGGCGACGGAGACCCAGTACTTC.

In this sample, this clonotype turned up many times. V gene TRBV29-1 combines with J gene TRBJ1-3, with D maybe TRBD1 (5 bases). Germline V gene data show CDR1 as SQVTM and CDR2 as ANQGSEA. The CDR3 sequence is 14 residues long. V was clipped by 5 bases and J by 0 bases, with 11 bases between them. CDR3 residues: CSVLLTDSGNTIYF. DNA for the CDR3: TGCAGCGTTCTACTGACAGACTCTGGAAACACCATATATTTT.

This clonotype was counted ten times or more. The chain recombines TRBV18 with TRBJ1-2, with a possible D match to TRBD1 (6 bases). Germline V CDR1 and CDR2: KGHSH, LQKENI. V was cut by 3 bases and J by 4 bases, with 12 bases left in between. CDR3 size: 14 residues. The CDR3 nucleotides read TGTGCCAGCTCACCTCCGGGGGCCGGCTATGGCTACACCTTC. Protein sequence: CASSPPGAGYGYTF.

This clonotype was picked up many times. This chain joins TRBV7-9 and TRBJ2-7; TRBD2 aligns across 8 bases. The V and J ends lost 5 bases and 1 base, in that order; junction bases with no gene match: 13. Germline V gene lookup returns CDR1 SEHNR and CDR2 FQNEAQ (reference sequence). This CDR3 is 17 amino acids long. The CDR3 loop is CASSLPFEREFSYEQYF. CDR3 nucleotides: TGTGCCAGCAGCCTACCCTTTGAGCGGGAGTTTTCCTACGAGCAGTACTTC.

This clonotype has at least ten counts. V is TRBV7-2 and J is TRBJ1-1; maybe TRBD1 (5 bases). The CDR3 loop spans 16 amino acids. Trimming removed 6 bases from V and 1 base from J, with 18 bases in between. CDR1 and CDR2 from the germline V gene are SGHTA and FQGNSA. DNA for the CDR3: TGTGCCAGCAGGAAACAAACCGGGACGGCGAACACTGAAGCTTTCTTT. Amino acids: CASRKQTGTANTEAFF. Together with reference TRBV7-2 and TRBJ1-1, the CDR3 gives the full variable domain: GAGVSQSPSNKVTEKGKDVELRCDPISGHTALYWYRQSLGQGLEFLIYFQGNSAPDKSGLPSDRFSAERTGGSVSTLTIQRTQQEDSAVYLCASRKQTGTANTEAFFGQGTRLTVV.

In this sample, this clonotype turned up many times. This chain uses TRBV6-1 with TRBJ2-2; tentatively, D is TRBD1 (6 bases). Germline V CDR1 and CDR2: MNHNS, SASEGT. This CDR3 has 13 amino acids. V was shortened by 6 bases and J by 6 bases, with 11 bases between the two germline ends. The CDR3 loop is CASSEKGAGELFF. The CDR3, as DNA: TGTGCCAGCAGCGAAAAGGGGGCCGGGGAGCTGTTTTTT.

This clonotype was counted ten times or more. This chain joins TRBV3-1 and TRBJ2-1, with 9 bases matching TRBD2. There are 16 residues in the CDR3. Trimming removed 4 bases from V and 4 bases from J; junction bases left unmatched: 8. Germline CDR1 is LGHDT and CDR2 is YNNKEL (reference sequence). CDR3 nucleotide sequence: TGTGCCAGCAGCCCCCCCCGGGCGGGAGGGTACAATGAGCAGTTCTTC. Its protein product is CASSPPRAGGYNEQFF.

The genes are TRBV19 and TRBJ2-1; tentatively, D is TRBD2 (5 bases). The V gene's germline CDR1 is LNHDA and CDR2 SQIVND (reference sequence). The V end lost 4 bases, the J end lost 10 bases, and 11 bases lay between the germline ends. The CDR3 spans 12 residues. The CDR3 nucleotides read TGTGCCAGTAGTACGGGGTTCACGGAGCAGTTCTTC. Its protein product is CASSTGFTEQFF.

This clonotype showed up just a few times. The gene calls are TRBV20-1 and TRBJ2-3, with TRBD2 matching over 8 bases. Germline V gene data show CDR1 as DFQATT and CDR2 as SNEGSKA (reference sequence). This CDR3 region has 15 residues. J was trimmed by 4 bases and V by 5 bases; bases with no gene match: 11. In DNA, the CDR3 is TGCAGTGCTCCACCCCGGGGGGGGCACGCAGATACGCAGTATTTT. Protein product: CSAPPRGGHADTQYF.

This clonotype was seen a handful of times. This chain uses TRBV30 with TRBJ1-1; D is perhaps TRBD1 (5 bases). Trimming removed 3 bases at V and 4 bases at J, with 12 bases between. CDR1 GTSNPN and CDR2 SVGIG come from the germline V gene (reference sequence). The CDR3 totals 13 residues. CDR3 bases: TGTGCCTGGAGAGGAGGGGCCATCACTGAAGCTTTCTTT. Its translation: CAWRGGAITEAFF.

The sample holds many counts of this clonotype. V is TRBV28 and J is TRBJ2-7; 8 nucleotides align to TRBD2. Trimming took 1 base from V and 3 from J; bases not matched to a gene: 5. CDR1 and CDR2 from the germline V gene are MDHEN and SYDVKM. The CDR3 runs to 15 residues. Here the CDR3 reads CASSLFEAGVYEQYF. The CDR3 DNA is TGTGCCAGCAGTTTATTCGAAGCGGGAGTCTACGAGCAGTACTTC.

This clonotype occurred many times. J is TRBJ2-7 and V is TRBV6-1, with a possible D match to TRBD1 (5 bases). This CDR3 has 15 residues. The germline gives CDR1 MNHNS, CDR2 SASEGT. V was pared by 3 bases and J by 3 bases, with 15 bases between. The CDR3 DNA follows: TGTGCCAGCAGTGAGGACCAGGGTTCTTACTACGAGCAGTACTTC. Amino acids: CASSEDQGSYYEQYF.

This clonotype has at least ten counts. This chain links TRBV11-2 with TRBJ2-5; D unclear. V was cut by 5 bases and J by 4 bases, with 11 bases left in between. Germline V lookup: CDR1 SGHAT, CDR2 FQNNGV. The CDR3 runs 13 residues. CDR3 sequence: CASSRRVAETQYF. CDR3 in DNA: TGTGCCAGCAGCCGTAGGGTGGCAGAGACCCAGTACTTC.

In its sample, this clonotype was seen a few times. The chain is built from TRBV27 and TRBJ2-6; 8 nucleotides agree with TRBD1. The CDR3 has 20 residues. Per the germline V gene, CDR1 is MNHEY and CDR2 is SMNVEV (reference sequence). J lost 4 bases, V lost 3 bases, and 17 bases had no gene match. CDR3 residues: CASSFRPRTGSGVGANVLTF. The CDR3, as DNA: TGTGCCAGCAGTTTCCGGCCTCGGACAGGGTCTGGGGTGGGGGCCAACGTCCTGACTTTC.

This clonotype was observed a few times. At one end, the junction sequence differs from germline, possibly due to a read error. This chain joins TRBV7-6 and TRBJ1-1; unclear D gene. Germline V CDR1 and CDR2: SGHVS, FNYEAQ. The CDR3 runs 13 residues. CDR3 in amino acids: CASSLGAHTKAFF. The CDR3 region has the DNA TGTGCCAGCAGCTTAGGCGCCCACACTAAAGCTTTCTTT.

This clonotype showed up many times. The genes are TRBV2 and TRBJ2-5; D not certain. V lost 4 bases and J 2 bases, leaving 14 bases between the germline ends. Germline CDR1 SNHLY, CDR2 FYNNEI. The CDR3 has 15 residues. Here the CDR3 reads CASSGPGARQETQYF. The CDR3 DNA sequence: TGTGCCAGCAGTGGTCCCGGCGCCCGTCAAGAGACCCAGTACTTC.

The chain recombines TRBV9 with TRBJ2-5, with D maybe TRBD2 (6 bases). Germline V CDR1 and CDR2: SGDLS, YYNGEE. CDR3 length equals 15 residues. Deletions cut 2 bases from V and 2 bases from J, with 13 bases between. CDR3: CASSVRPGLQETQYF. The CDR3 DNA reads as TGTGCCAGCAGCGTTAGACCGGGACTGCAAGAGACCCAGTACTTC.